The next 3 T cell receptor beta chains were all read from a single sample in a study of response to subunit inactivated influenza vaccine. One entry per CDR3 protein, called by TCRdb with MiXCR from the RT-PCR reads. This sample yields more than 400,000 distinct CDR3 sequences, of which 6.5% to 8% are seen a single time; about an eighth belongs to the top ten. The sequencing here drew on PBMCs from blood, taken 23 months after vaccination. The receptors shown here come from a man between 50 and 75 years old who received an inactivated influenza vaccine.

This clonotype was recorded many times. The chain has TRBV6-5 and TRBJ2-1, with a possible D match to TRBD1 (6 bases). From germline, CDR1 is MNHEY and CDR2 SVGAGI. V lost 6 bases and J lost 5, with 8 bases in between. CDR3 length: 12 amino acids. This CDR3 is CASRGHNNEQFF. CDR3 sequence (DNA): TGTGCCAGCAGGGGACATAACAATGAGCAGTTCTTC.

The chain couples TRBV20-1 to TRBJ2-5; the match to TRBD1 covers 9 bases. The junction had 5 bases not matched to a gene; V was cut back by 5 bases and J by 4 bases. This CDR3 contains 13 residues. Germline CDR1 reads DFQATT; CDR2 reads SNEGSKA (reference sequence). The CDR3 nucleotides are TGCAGTGCTGAAAAGACAGGGGGAGAGACCCAGTACTTC. Translated: CSAEKTGGETQYF.

This clonotype was detected a few times. The V and J genes are TRBV28 and TRBJ1-3; unclear D gene. CDR1 and CDR2 (germline): MDHEN, SYDVKM. Trimming stripped 5 bases from V and 0 bases from J, with 11 bases between. The CDR3 is 15 residues long. DNA for the CDR3: TGTGCCAGCAGTCCCCTGCCGAGCTCTGGAAACACCATATATTTT. Translated, it gives CASSPLPSSGNTIYF.